A selection of T cell receptor beta chains follows, all from one sample in a study of glioma-infiltrating T cells after dendritic cell vaccination. Repertoires were generated with immunoSEQ multiplex PCR, while TCRdb's copy carries only in-frame clones and drops some. The data hold 75,000 to 100,000 clones, with 79% observed a single time. The input for sequencing was blood, taken before dendritic cell vaccination. These receptor sequences come from a human donor with glioblastoma. The CDR3 runs from the conserved cysteine through the conserved F or W. D genes are given only for firm matches. Some rows mark clone size as missing; the rest say once, few, many or name a class of expanded clone.

clone_size,v_call,j_call,d_call,cdr3_aa,cdr3_nt
NA,TRBV18,TRBJ1-1,TRBD1,CASSPLPGGLTTEAFF,TGTGCCAGCTCACCACTGCCAGGGGGCCTCACCACTGAAGCTTTCTTT
few,TRBV5-1,TRBJ2-1,TRBD2,CASSAGTRDNEQFF,TGCGCCAGCAGCGCCGGGACTAGGGACAATGAGCAGTTCTTC
NA,TRBV6-5,TRBJ2-7,TRBD1,CATSRTGGYEQYF,TGTGCCACTTCTCGGACAGGGGGCTACGAGCAGTACTTC
NA,TRBV2,TRBJ2-7,TRBD1,CASSEPGQIYEQYF,TGTGCCAGCAGTGAACCGGGACAGATCTACGAGCAGTACTTC
NA,TRBV9,TRBJ2-5,TRBD2,CASSPSSGGGLTQYF,TGTGCCAGCAGCCCATCTAGCGGGGGTGGTCTGACCCAGTACTTC
NA,TRBV19,TRBJ2-1,NA,CASRTRLDNEQFF,TGTGCCAGTAGGACGAGACTTGACAATGAGCAGTTCTTC
NA,TRBV10-3,TRBJ2-5,TRBD2,CAISEHWVGGAETQYF,TGTGCCATCAGTGAACATTGGGTCGGGGGGGCGGAGACCCAGTACTTC
NA,TRBV2,TRBJ2-3,TRBD1,CASSPTGGTDTQYF,TGTGCCAGCAGTCCCACAGGGGGCACAGATACGCAGTATTTT
NA,TRBV2,TRBJ2-1,TRBD1,CASRTGNRYNEQFF,TGTGCCAGCCGGACAGGAAATCGCTACAATGAGCAGTTCTTC
NA,TRBV5-6,TRBJ1-2,NA,CASSFQGGNYGYTF,TGTGCCAGCAGCTTCCAAGGGGGAAACTATGGCTACACCTTC
NA,TRBV7-9,TRBJ1-5,TRBD1,CASSLVLTGEDQPQHF,TGTGCCAGCAGCTTAGTCTTGACAGGGGAGGATCAGCCCCAGCATTTT
NA,TRBV7-6,TRBJ2-5,TRBD2,CASSLIAGGTETQYF,TGTGCCAGCAGCTTAATCGCCGGGGGGACGGAGACCCAGTACTTC
NA,TRBV5-1,TRBJ2-7,TRBD1,CASSLARGSYEQYF,TGCGCCAGCAGCTTGGCCAGGGGGTCCTACGAGCAGTACTTC
NA,TRBV5-1,TRBJ2-1,NA,CASSLGPRGRAGEQFF,TGCGCCAGCAGCTTGGGTCCCAGGGGCCGGGCAGGTGAGCAGTTCTTC
NA,TRBV10-3,TRBJ1-2,NA,CASRGEGVYGYTF,TGTGCCAGCCGGGGGGAGGGGGTCTATGGCTACACCTTC
NA,TRBV23-1,TRBJ1-6,TRBD1,CASSQLRSGRGTNSPLHF,TGCGCCAGCAGTCAATTAAGGAGCGGCAGGGGGACTAATTCACCCCTCCACTTT
NA,TRBV5-1,TRBJ2-1,TRBD2,CASSLGGTRHNEQFF,TGCGCCAGCAGCTTAGGGGGGACTAGGCATAATGAGCAGTTCTTC
NA,TRBV6-4,TRBJ1-2,NA,CASSDSGTPNYGYTF,TGTGCCAGCAGTGACTCAGGGACACCTAACTATGGCTACACCTTC
NA,TRBV18,TRBJ2-3,TRBD1,CASSPPRTGDTDTQYF,TGTGCCAGCTCACCACCGAGGACAGGGGACACAGATACGCAGTATTTT
NA,TRBV30,TRBJ1-3,NA,CAWSAGGGNTIYF,TGTGCCTGGAGTGCGGGGGGCGGAAACACCATATATTTT
NA,TRBV30,TRBJ1-1,TRBD1,CAWSVQGATEAFF,TGTGCCTGGAGTGTACAGGGGGCTACTGAAGCTTTCTTT
NA,TRBV19,TRBJ2-2,NA,CASIKGQGVGELFF,TGTGCCAGTATCAAGGGGCAGGGCGTCGGGGAGCTGTTTTTT
NA,TRBV5-6,TRBJ1-1,TRBD1,CASSSRTGSTEAFF,TGTGCCAGCAGCTCCCGGACAGGGAGTACTGAAGCTTTCTTT